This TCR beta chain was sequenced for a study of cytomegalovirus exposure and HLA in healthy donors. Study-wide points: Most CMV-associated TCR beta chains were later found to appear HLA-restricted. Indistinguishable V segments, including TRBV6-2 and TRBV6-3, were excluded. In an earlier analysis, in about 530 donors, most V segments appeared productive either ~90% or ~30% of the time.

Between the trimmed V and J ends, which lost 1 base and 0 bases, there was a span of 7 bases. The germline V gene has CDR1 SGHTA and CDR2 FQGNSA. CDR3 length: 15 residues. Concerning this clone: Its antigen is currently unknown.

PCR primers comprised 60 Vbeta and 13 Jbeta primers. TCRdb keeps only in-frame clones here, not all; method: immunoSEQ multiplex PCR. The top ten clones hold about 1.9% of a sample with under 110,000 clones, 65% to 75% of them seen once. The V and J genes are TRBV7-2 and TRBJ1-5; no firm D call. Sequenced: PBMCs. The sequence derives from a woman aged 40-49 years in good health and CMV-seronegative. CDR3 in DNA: TGTGCCAGCAGCTTAGGAGGGTATAGCAATCAGCCCCAGCATTTT. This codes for CASSLGGYSNQPQHF.